The 25 T cell receptor beta chains below were found in one sample sequenced in a study of T cells in Graves' hyperthyroidism and ophthalmopathy. The TCR beta CDR3 regions underwent amplification using RNA transcripts as the source. The HTBI primer set drove a first-round RT-PCR of the TCR CDR3. TCRdb ran MiXCR on the multiplex PCR reads and lists one entry per CDR3 protein. The table has 550,000 to 700,000 distinct CDR3 sequences, about 14% seen once. Sequenced material: blood. These receptors were collected from a middle-aged woman with Graves' ophthalmopathy.

This clonotype has more than one count but fewer than ten. V and J are TRBV6-2 or TRBV6-3 and TRBJ2-7; 9 positions match TRBD1. Germline V lookup: CDR1 MNHEY, CDR2 SVGEGT. The CDR3 loop spans 14 amino acids. With 6 bases clipped from V and 5 bases from J, the junction kept 8 bases outside the gene matches. CDR3 sequence (DNA): TGTGCCAGCAGCCAAACAGGGGGCTTCCACGAGCAGTACTTC. The encoded protein is CASSQTGGFHEQYF.

As to this clonotype: A read error is possible here, since a much larger clone lies one base away. CDR3 bases: TGCGCCAGCAGCTTGGGGACCGGAGCTAGTAAAGCTTTCTTT. Its translation is CASSLGTGASKAFF. The chain recombines TRBV5-1 with TRBJ1-1, with D hard to call. Germline values: CDR1 SGHRS, CDR2 YFSETQ. The CDR3 covers 14 residues. V was cut by 0 bases and J by 9 bases, with 15 bases left in between.

This clonotype was observed many times. The chain joins TRBV15 to TRBJ2-5; a possible D gene is TRBD2 (6 bases). The CDR3 runs 19 residues. CDR1 is LNHNV, CDR2 YYDKDF, per germline (reference sequence). Trimming left V 1 base short and J 7 bases short, with 28 bases between. The CDR3: CATSRAWIFRRDEAVTQYF. The CDR3 region has the DNA TGTGCCACCAGCAGAGCATGGATTTTTAGGCGGGATGAGGCGGTGACCCAGTACTTC.

This clonotype was counted many times. The CDR3 reads CASARDTGELFF. CDR3 bases: TGTGCCAGCGCGAGGGACACCGGGGAGCTGTTTTTT. The rearrangement joins TRBV12-3 or TRBV12-4 to TRBJ2-2, with D possibly matching TRBD2 (5 bases). This CDR3 region has 12 residues. V lost 8 bases and J lost 3, with 7 bases in between.

The rearrangement uses TRBV19 and TRBJ1-3, with D perhaps TRBD1 (5 bases). The CDR3 is 15 residues long. Deletions cut 6 bases from V and 0 bases from J, with 12 bases between. The germline CDR1 and CDR2 sequences are LNHDA and SQIVND (reference sequence). CDR3 DNA sequence: TGTGCCAGTAGATCCACAGGTTTCTCTGGAAACACCATATATTTT. Amino acid sequence: CASRSTGFSGNTIYF.

This clonotype was picked up many times. The rearrangement uses TRBV2 and TRBJ2-7, with D unclear. The CDR3 has 12 residues. Per the germline V gene, CDR1 is SNHLY and CDR2 is FYNNEI. The germline V and J ends were trimmed by 10 bases and 2 bases, with 12 bases remaining between them. CDR3 protein: CATGVLTYEQYF. CDR3 bases: TGTGCCACCGGTGTCCTCACCTACGAGCAGTACTTC.

This clonotype was seen ten or more times. CDR3 sequence: CASSSLGWYYGYTF. In DNA, the CDR3 is TGTGCCAGCAGTTCTCTCGGGTGGTACTATGGCTACACCTTC. The chain uses TRBV6-2 or TRBV6-3 and TRBJ1-2, with D unresolved. The CDR3 covers 14 residues. Trimming shortened V by 4 bases and J by 3 bases, and 12 bases separated the two germline ends. In germline, CDR1 is MNHEY, CDR2 SVGEGT.

This clonotype showed up just a few times. V and J are TRBV18 and TRBJ1-5; D is possibly TRBD1 (5 bases). Trimming removed 6 bases from V and 0 bases from J, with 15 bases in between. Germline lookup yields CDR1 KGHSH and CDR2 LQKENI. The CDR3 contains 16 residues. CDR3 amino acids: CASSPAGRGSNQPQHF. The CDR3 coding sequence is TGTGCCAGCTCCCCTGCTGGAAGGGGTAGCAATCAGCCCCAGCATTTT.

The sample holds a few counts of this clonotype. This chain joins TRBV28 and TRBJ1-3; no clear D. The CDR3 length is 15 residues. V was pared by 6 bases and J by 0 bases, with 12 bases between. Per germline, CDR1 MDHEN and CDR2 SYDVKM. CDR3 sequence reads: CASSPRVTSGNTIYF. DNA of the CDR3: TGTGCCAGCAGCCCTCGGGTAACCTCTGGAAACACCATATATTTT.

The sample holds many counts of this clonotype. The chain couples TRBV6-1 to TRBJ2-5, with 8 bases fitting TRBD2. Germline assignment: CDR1 MNHNS and CDR2 SASEGT. With 0 bases clipped from V and 2 bases from J, the junction kept 11 bases outside the gene matches. CDR3 length equals 18 residues. The CDR3 nucleotides are TGTGCCAGCAGTGAAGCGCTATCGGCGGGAGGTGCTCAAGAGACCCAGTACTTC. Translated: CASSEALSAGGAQETQYF.

This clonotype came up a few times. This rearrangement joins TRBV9 to TRBJ2-2; D unclear. The CDR3 consists of 15 residues. The V and J ends lost 0 bases and 6 bases respectively, with 12 bases between them. Germline assignment: CDR1 SGDLS and CDR2 YYNGEE. The CDR3 sequence: CASSVEDSYAGELFF. The CDR3 coding sequence is TGTGCCAGCAGCGTAGAAGATAGTTACGCCGGGGAGCTGTTTTTT.

There are many counts of this clonotype. V is TRBV6-5 and J is TRBJ2-4, with D possibly called TRBD1 or TRBD2 (5 bases each). This CDR3 has 15 amino acids. The germline V and J ends were trimmed by 3 bases and 1 base, with 10 bases remaining between them. Germline V gene sequence: CDR1 MNHEY, CDR2 SVGAGI. The CDR3 DNA sequence: TGTGCCAGCAGTTATAGGGACGGCGCCAAAAACATTCAGTACTTC. Protein product: CASSYRDGAKNIQYF.

This clonotype has ten or more counts. The chain joins TRBV10-2 to TRBJ2-5, with 7 bases fitting TRBD2. V dropped 7 bases and J dropped 0; count of bases not matched to a gene: 2. The CDR3 has 13 amino acids. The germline V gene encodes CDR1 WSHSY and CDR2 SAAADI. The CDR3 spells CASNGGYQETQYF. For the CDR3, the DNA is TGCGCCAGCAACGGGGGGTACCAAGAGACCCAGTACTTC.

Of note for this clonotype: This may be a read error, as it is one base from a much larger clone. The conserved phenylalanine or tryptophan is not found at the CDR3 terminus, so this likely reflects a read error. The rearrangement uses TRBV6-1 and TRBJ1-1; no definite D call. CDR3 length: 13 amino acids. V lost 5 bases, J lost 6 bases, and 13 bases lay in between. Germline CDR1 and CDR2: MNHNS and SASEGT. The CDR3 DNA reads TGTGCCAGCAGTAGTTATCAGGACCCTGAAGCTTTCCTT. Its translation: CASSSYQDPEAFL.

This clonotype came up a few times. The chain couples TRBV6-5 to TRBJ2-5; TRBD2 agrees at 7 bases. Germline CDR1 and CDR2: MNHEY and SVGAGI. After removal of 10 bases from V and 4 bases from J, the junction contained 6 bases not matched to a gene. CDR3 length: 12 amino acids. DNA for the CDR3: TGTGCCACCGGACTAGTCCGAGAGACCCAGTACTTC. As protein: CATGLVRETQYF.

This clonotype has ten or more counts. The J gene is TRBJ1-5, the V gene TRBV7-3, with a weak D call TRBD1 (5 bases). CDR1 is SGHTA and CDR2 is FQGTGA in the germline V gene. Trimming took 0 bases from V and 6 from J, leaving 12 bases between them. The CDR3 extends over 15 amino acids. CDR3 residues: CASSLTSVGGQPQHF. In nucleotides, the CDR3 is TGTGCCAGCAGCTTAACGTCAGTCGGGGGTCAGCCCCAGCATTTT.

This clonotype was seen ten or more times. The gene calls are TRBV28 and TRBJ2-7; D is perhaps TRBD1 (5 bases). Germline V gene data show CDR1 as MDHEN and CDR2 as SYDVKM. V was cut by 5 bases and J by 6 bases, with 17 bases left in between. The CDR3 runs 14 residues. CDR3 coding DNA: TGTGCCAGCAGTCTGACAGATCGCAGATCCGAGCAGTACTTC. Translation gives CASSLTDRRSEQYF. Complete variable domain (other parts from reference TRBV28 and TRBJ2-7): DVKVTQSSRYLVKRTGEKVFLECVQDMDHENMFWYRQDPGLGLRLIYFSYDVKMKEKGDIPEGYSVSREKKERFSLILESASTNQTSMYLCASSLTDRRSEQYFGPGTRLTVT.

This chain links TRBV20-1 with TRBJ1-2; D unresolved. The CDR3 consists of 12 residues. Deletions cut 3 bases from V and 8 bases from J, with 13 bases between. From germline, CDR1 is DFQATT and CDR2 SNEGSKA (reference sequence). The CDR3 bases are TGCAGTGCTAGTGTCGGAGCGGACGGCTACACCTTC. Protein product: CSASVGADGYTF.

This clonotype came up many times. The V gene is TRBV6-1, the J gene TRBJ2-2; no definite D call. The length of the CDR3 is 10 residues. Germline V gives CDR1 MNHNS, CDR2 SASEGT. Trimming cost V 6 bases and J 6 bases, with 2 bases left between them. The CDR3 loop reads CASSSGELFF. DNA of the CDR3: TGTGCCAGCAGCTCCGGGGAGCTGTTTTTT.

The chain joins TRBV19 to TRBJ1-1; D not certain. The CDR3 is 11 residues long. V was shortened by 2 bases and J by 6 bases, with 4 bases between the two germline ends. Germline assignment: CDR1 LNHDA and CDR2 SQIVND (reference sequence). CDR3 in DNA: TGTGCCAGTAGTATAAGTTCTGAAGCTTTCTTT. Its translation: CASSISSEAFF.

This clonotype has at least ten counts. The chain combines TRBV19 with TRBJ2-7; D is unclear. Germline V gene lookup returns CDR1 LNHDA and CDR2 SQIVND (reference sequence). With 3 bases removed from V and 1 base from J, the gap between germline ends came to 7 bases. There are 13 residues in the CDR3. The DNA of the CDR3 is TGTGCCAGTAGTATCATGGGATCCTACGAGCAGTACTTC. This sequence encodes CASSIMGSYEQYF.

The chain links TRBV28 to TRBJ1-2; D perhaps matches TRBD1 (6 bases). CDR3 size: 13 residues. CDR1 MDHEN and CDR2 SYDVKM come from the germline V gene. V shed 7 bases and J shed 4 bases, with 13 bases lying between them. Here the CDR3 reads CASIEQGAYGYTF. As DNA, the CDR3 is TGTGCCAGCATAGAACAGGGTGCCTATGGCTACACCTTC.

In its sample, this clonotype was seen many times. The rearrangement links TRBV10-3 to TRBJ2-1; 8 nucleotides align to TRBD1. V shed 4 bases, J shed 4 bases, and the junction held 6 bases outside the gene matches. The CDR3 contains 15 residues. Germline-derived CDR1 and CDR2 are ENHRY and SYGVKD. DNA of the CDR3: TGTGCCATCAGTGGTGGACAGGGCCTTTACAATGAGCAGTTCTTC. It yields the protein CAISGGQGLYNEQFF.

The table lists this clonotype with many counts. This chain connects TRBV6-1 to TRBJ2-5; a weak D match, TRBD2 (6 bases). CDR1 and CDR2 from the germline V gene are MNHNS and SASEGT. V was pared by 1 base and J by 0 bases, with 24 bases between. This CDR3 contains 20 residues. CDR3 residues: CASSEGMAGRGFGYQETQYF. The CDR3 region has the DNA TGTGCCAGCAGTGAAGGGATGGCCGGGAGAGGGTTCGGCTACCAAGAGACCCAGTACTTC.

This clonotype appeared many times. A read error may account for a junction end that differs from germline. This chain joins TRBV7-2 and TRBJ1-1, with D perhaps matching TRBD1 (5 bases). Germline assignment: CDR1 SGHTA and CDR2 FQGNSA. The CDR3 is made up of 13 amino acids. The CDR3 here is CASSSQENTEASF. CDR3 sequence (DNA): TGTGCCAGCAGTTCACAGGAGAACACTGAAGCTTCCTTT.